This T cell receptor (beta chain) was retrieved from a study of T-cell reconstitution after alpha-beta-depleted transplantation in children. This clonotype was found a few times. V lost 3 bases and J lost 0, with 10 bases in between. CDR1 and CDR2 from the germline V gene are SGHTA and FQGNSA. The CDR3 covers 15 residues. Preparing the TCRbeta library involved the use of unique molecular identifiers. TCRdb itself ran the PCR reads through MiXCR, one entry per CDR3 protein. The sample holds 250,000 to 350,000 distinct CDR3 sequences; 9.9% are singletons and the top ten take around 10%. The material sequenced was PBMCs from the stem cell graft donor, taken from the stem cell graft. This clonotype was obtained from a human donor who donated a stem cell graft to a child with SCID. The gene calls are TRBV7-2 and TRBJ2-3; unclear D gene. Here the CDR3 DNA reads TGTGCCAGCAGCTTTATAAGCACGAGCACAGATACGCAGTATTTT. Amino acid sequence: CASSFISTSTDTQYF.